Given below is one T cell receptor beta chain in context. Its antigen is undetermined. This specimen comes from a study of cytomegalovirus exposure and HLA in healthy donors. Study findings and constraints: Most TCR sequences were seen very rarely across donors, but some public TCRs occurred in many. Sequencing probably produced one cluster of sequence variants that were highly shared. The productive fraction for most TCR beta V segments was about 87% or about 30% in an earlier analysis. Reported performance of the classifier showed diagnosis of cytomegalovirus status with high specificity and sensitivity.

V shed 3 bases and J 5 bases; nucleotides not matched to a gene: 7. This CDR3 contains 15 residues. The V gene's germline CDR1 is SGHNT and CDR2 YYREEE (reference sequence). PCR involved 60 Vbeta and 13 Jbeta primers. Clones were read by immunoSEQ multiplex PCR, and TCRdb kept only the in-frame ones, dropping some. The sample has around 270,000 clones, roughly 80% seen once. The chain recombines TRBV5-4 with TRBJ2-5, with TRBD1 matching over 10 bases. The sequencing sample was made of PBMCs. The TCR was taken from a girl aged 2-15 years in good health and CMV-seronegative. The CDR3 region is CASSSGQGIGETQYF. CDR3 nucleotide sequence: TGTGCCAGCAGCTCGGGACAGGGGATAGGGGAGACCCAGTACTTC.